This TCR beta chain was identified in a study of beta chain features in type 1 diabetes. Overall study findings and caveats: Moderate yet significant TCRB CDR3 shortening was seen in Type 1 diabetes patients in all four CD4+ subsets.

Every bit of the isolated RNA underwent reverse transcription, so sequencing read expressed TCRB transcripts. The assay was immunoSEQ multiplex PCR, and TCRdb's table has in-frame clones only and misses some. The table includes 300,000 to 350,000 clones, roughly 12% detected once. Losses at the gene ends were 6 bases for V and 2 bases for J; bases not matched to a gene: 16. The CDR3 extends over 17 amino acids. Per the germline V gene, CDR1 is MDHEN and CDR2 is SYDVKM. This clone has just a few counts. Its antigen is unidentified. The rearrangement links TRBV28 to TRBJ2-7; 7 bases fit TRBD1. The specimen was naive CD4+ T cells from blood. The clonotype was recovered from a woman aged 18-29 years with type 1 diabetes. CDR3 amino acids: CASSSPRQGLTAYEQYF. CDR3 coding DNA: TGTGCCAGCAGCTCCCCCCGACAGGGCCTAACCGCCTACGAGCAGTACTTC.